This T cell receptor beta chain was found in a study of shared clonotypes between healthy human individuals. Study-level information: CD8 memory received one plate per donor, CD8 naive two, CD4 memory three and CD4 naive three. Findings and limits, study-wide: Limitation of the genetic and exposure-history diversity represented came from the few donors.

As for this clone: Its antigen is still unknown.

The CDR3 runs 16 residues. Per germline, CDR1 SGDLS and CDR2 YYNGEE. J was trimmed by 1 base and V by 0 bases; bases with no gene match: 5. Genomic DNA (from each subset) was split evenly across several immunoSEQ plates. Data came from immunoSEQ multiplex PCR; TCRdb stores just in-frame clones and leaves some out. The table includes 300,000 to 400,000 clones, about 70% detected once. The clonotype was recovered from a man aged 25-45 years in good health. This chain joins TRBV9 and TRBJ2-5, with TRBD2 matching 8 bases. Sequencing was performed on memory CD4+ T cells sorted from blood. Subset specified: CD45RA-negative fraction. The CDR3 DNA follows: TGTGCCAGCAGCGTAGATTCTAGCGGGCGCCAAGAGACCCAGTACTTC. It yields the protein CASSVDSSGRQETQYF.